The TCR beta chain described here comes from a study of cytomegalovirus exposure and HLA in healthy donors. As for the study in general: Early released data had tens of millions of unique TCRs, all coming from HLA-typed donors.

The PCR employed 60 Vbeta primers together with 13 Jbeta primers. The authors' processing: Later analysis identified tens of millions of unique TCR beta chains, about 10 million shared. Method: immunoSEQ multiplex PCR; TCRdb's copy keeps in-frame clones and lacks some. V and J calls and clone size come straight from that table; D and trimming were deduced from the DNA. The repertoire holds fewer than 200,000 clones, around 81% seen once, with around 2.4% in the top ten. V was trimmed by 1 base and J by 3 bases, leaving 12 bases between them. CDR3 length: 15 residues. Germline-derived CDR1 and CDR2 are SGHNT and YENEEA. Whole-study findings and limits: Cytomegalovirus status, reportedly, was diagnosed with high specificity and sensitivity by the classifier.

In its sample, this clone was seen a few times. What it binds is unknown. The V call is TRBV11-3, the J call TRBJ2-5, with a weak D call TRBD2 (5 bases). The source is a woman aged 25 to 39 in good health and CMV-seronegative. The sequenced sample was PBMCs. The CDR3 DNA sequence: TGTGCCAGCAGCTTAGGGGAGAGCGAGGAAGAGACCCAGTACTTC. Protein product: CASSLGESEEETQYF.